This T cell receptor beta chain is drawn from a study of breast tumors, draining lymph nodes, adjacent tissues. The lymph nodes were axillary draining lymph nodes from breast cancer patients. Regarding the study as a whole: Tumor repertoires ranked between lymph nodes and nontumor tissue in diversity, with V and J gene preferences. Tumor and nontumor repertoires were significantly more similar in luminal-like than in basal-like breast cancer.

TCRdb re-called the multiplex PCR reads through MiXCR, storing one row per CDR3 protein. Of approximately 150,000 distinct CDR3 sequences in the sample, about 30% were seen once. Concerning this clonotype: The antigen is unknown.

The sequence derives from a female donor with breast cancer. Some clones in this sample may be carry-over from other donors' samples. Sequenced: axillary lymph node tissue.

The CDR3 protein is CASSQIGLFQPQHF. The CDR3 DNA is TGTGCCAGCAGTCAAATCGGGCTGTTTCAGCCCCAGCATTTT. The rearrangement uses TRBV28 and TRBJ1-5; no definite D call. CDR1 is MDHEN and CDR2 is SYDVKM in the germline V gene. V was pared by 5 bases and J by 6 bases, with 14 bases between. CDR3 size: 14 residues.